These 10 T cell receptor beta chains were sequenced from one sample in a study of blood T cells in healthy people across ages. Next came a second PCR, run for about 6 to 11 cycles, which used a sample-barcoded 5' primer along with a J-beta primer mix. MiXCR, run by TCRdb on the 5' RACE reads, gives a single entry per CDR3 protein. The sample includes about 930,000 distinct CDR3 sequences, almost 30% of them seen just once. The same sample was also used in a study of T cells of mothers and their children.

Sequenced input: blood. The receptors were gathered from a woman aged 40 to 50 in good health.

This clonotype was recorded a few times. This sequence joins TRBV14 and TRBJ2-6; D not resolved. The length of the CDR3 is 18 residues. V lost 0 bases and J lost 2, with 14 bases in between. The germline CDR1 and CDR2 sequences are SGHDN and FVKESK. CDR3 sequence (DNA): TGTGCCAGCAGCCAAGATATCCCCGGTAGTGCTGGGGCCAACGTCCTGACTTTC. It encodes CASSQDIPGSAGANVLTF.

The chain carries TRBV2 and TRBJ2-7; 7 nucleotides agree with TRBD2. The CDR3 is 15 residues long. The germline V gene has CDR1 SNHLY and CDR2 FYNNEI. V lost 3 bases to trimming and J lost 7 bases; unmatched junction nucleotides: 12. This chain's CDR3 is CASSENGFQGGEQYF. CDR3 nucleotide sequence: TGTGCCAGCAGTGAGAATGGATTCCAGGGAGGGGAGCAGTACTTC.

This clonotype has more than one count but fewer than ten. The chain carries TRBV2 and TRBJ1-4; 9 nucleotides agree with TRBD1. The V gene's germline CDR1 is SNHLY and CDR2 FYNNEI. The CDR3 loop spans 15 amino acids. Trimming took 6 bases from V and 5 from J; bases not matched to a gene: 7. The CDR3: CASSEDRGSNEKLFF. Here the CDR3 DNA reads TGTGCCAGCAGCGAGGACAGGGGATCAAATGAAAAACTGTTTTTT.

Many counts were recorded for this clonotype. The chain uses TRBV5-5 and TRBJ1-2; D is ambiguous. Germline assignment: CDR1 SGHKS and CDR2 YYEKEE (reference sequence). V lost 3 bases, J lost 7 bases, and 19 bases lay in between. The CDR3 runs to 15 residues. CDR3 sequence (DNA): TGTGCCAGCAGCTATGGACCCCAGCTGGGAGGTGGCTACACCTTC. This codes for CASSYGPQLGGGYTF.

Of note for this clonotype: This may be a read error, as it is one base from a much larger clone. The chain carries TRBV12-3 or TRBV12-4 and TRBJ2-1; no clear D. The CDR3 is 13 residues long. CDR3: CASRTDIHNEQVF. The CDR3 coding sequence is TGTGCCAGCAGGACCGACATCCACAATGAGCAGGTCTTC.

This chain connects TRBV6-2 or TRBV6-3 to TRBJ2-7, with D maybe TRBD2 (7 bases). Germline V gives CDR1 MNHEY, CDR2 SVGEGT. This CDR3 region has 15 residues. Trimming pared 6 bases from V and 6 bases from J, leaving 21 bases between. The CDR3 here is CASRLGRGRTSEQYF. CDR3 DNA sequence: TGTGCCAGCAGACTCGGGCGGGGGCGCACCTCCGAGCAGTACTTC.

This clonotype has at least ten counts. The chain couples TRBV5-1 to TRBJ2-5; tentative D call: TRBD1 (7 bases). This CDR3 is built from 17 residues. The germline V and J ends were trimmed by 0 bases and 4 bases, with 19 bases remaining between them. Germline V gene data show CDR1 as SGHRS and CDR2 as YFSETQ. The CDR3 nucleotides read TGCGCCAGCAGCTTGGATATGGCAGGGGGGCGCCGAGAGACCCAGTACTTC. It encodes CASSLDMAGGRRETQYF. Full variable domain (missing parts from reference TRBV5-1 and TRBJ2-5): KAGVTQTPRYLIKTRGQQVTLSCSPISGHRSVSWYQQTPGQGLQFLFEYFSETQRNKGNFPGRFSGRQFSNSRSEMNVSTLELGDSALYLCASSLDMAGGRRETQYFGPGTRLLVL.

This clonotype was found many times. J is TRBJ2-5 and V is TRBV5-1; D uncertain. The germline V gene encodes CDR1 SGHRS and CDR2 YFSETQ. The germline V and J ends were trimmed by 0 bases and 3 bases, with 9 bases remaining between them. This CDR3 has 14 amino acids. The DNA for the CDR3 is TGCGCCAGCAGCTTGGGGTCAGCAAAAGAGACCCAGTACTTC. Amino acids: CASSLGSAKETQYF.

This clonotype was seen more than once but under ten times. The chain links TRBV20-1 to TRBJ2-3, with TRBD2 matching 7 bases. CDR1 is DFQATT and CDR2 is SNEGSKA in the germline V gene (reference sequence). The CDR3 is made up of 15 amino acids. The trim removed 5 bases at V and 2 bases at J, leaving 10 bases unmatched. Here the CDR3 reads CSADGGSHYTDTQYF. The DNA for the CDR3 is TGCAGTGCTGACGGGGGGTCTCACTACACAGATACGCAGTATTTT.

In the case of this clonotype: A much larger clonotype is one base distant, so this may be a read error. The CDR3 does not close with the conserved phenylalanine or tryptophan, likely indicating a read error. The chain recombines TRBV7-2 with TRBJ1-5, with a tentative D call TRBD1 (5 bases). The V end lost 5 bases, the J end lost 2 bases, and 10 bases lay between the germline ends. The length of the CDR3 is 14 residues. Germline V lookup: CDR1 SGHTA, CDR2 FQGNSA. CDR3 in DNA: TGTGCCAGCAGCGTAGGGGCGGGCAATCAGCCCCAGCATCTT. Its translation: CASSVGAGNQPQHL.